The present T cell receptor beta chain was sequenced within a study of blood T cell repertoires in COVID-19. Study background: The study drew acute and convalescent COVID-19 samples from the United States, Italy and Spain. The analysed material was cDNA or gDNA that came from T cells, B-cell-depleted T cells, or PBMCs.

Adults between roughly 18 and 95 years of age took part from about two dozen US areas. Per the original data handling: Researchers report that nucleated cell counts were estimated from reference gene primer amplification. Sequencing used immunoSEQ multiplex PCR; TCRdb keeps in-frame clones, though not all of them. Clonal size and the V and J genes are those of that table, whereas D and trimming came from the DNA. The repertoire holds over 200,000 clones, with 88% as singletons. The germline V gene has CDR1 MNHEY and CDR2 SMNVEV (reference sequence). Trimming pared 5 bases from V and 4 bases from J, leaving 15 bases between. The CDR3 runs to 15 residues.

This TCR was recovered from a woman between 40 and 55 years old with acute COVID-19. J is TRBJ1-5 and V is TRBV27; D possibly corresponds to TRBD1 (6 bases). Sequenced material: PBMCs or T cells enriched from blood (not recorded which). Here the CDR3 reads CASSPTGIRNQPQHF. The CDR3 region has the DNA TGTGCCAGCAGTCCTACAGGGATTCGGAATCAGCCCCAGCATTTT.